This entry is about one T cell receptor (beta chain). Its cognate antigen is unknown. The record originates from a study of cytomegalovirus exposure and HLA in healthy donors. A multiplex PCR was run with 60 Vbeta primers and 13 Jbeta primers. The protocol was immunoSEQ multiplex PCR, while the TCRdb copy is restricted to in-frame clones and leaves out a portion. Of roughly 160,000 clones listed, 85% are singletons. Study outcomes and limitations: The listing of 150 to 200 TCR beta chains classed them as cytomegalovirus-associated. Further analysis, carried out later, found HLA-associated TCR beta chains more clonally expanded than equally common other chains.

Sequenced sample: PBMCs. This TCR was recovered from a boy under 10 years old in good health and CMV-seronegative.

This chain's CDR3 is CASSFRRAGELFF. CDR3 nucleotide sequence: TGTGCCAGCAGCTTCCGGCGGGCCGGGGAGCTGTTTTTT. The chain couples TRBV7-9 to TRBJ2-2, with D possibly matching TRBD2 (5 bases). The CDR3 covers 13 residues. Germline CDR1 and CDR2: SEHNR and FQNEAQ (reference sequence). Trimming shortened V by 3 bases and J by 6 bases, and 8 bases separated the two germline ends.